The 12 T cell receptor beta chains below come from one sample, sequenced in a study of blood T cell repertoires in COVID-19. The data were produced by immunoSEQ multiplex PCR, yet TCRdb's version contains in-frame clones alone and is incomplete. Of under 350,000 clones detected, around 86% appear once; the ten largest clones hold approximately 1.5%. Material: PBMCs or T cells enriched from blood (not recorded which). Source of these receptors: a woman in her 40s who had recovered from COVID-19.

The rearrangement joins TRBV7-2 to TRBJ2-2, with 8 positions matching TRBD2. The CDR3 consists of 16 residues. The germline gives CDR1 SGHTA, CDR2 FQGNSA. Germline trimming cut 3 bases from V and 2 bases from J; bases unmatched to any gene: 5. The CDR3 region is CASSLSGRRNTGELFF. The CDR3, as DNA: TGTGCCAGCAGCTTGAGCGGGAGAAGAAACACCGGGGAGCTGTTTTTT.

This chain joins TRBV5-4 and TRBJ2-7, with TRBD2 matching 9 bases. Germline CDR1 and CDR2: SGHNT and YYREEE (reference sequence). Losses at the gene ends were 0 bases for V and 6 bases for J; bases not matched to a gene: 7. This CDR3 has 15 amino acids. This CDR3 reads CASSLALAGGREQYF. CDR3 in DNA: TGTGCCAGCAGCTTGGCCCTCGCGGGGGGGCGCGAGCAGTACTTC.

The rearrangement joins TRBV2 to TRBJ1-3, with no clear D. Germline CDR1 SNHLY, CDR2 FYNNEI. Trimming stripped 6 bases from V and 0 bases from J, with 9 bases between. This CDR3 region has 14 residues. The CDR3 here is CASRVGSSGNTIYF. The CDR3 bases are TGTGCCAGCAGGGTCGGGTCCTCTGGAAACACCATATATTTT.

J is TRBJ2-7 and V is TRBV24-1; D unclear. V was shortened by 3 bases and J by 2 bases, with 7 bases between the two germline ends. Germline CDR1 and CDR2: KGHDR and SFDVKD. CDR3 length: 13 residues. CDR3 DNA: TGTGCCACCAGTGATCCCGAGACCTACGAGCAGTACTTC. Protein: CATSDPETYEQYF.

V and J are TRBV5-6 and TRBJ1-1; possible D gene TRBD1, 5 bases. With 1 base removed from V and 7 bases from J, the gap between germline ends came to 14 bases. Germline V lookup: CDR1 SGHDT, CDR2 YYEEEE. This CDR3 contains 14 residues. The CDR3 reads CASSLNGGSGEAFF. The CDR3 DNA follows: TGTGCCAGCAGCTTGAACGGGGGAAGTGGTGAAGCTTTCTTT.

V gene TRBV7-8 combines with J gene TRBJ1-2; the match to TRBD1 covers 9 bases. CDR3 length: 15 residues. J was trimmed by 6 bases and V by 5 bases; bases with no gene match: 10. Looked up from germline, CDR1 is SGHVS and CDR2 is FQNEAQ. The CDR3 reads CASSPGVQGADGYTF. The CDR3 DNA follows: TGTGCCAGCAGCCCCGGGGTACAGGGGGCTGATGGCTACACCTTC.

The rearrangement links TRBV19 to TRBJ2-1; 8 bases fit TRBD1. The germline V gene encodes CDR1 LNHDA and CDR2 SQIVND (reference sequence). V lost 5 bases, J lost 10 bases, and 16 bases stayed unmatched. The CDR3 runs to 16 residues. CDR3 protein: CASSAWTGIGAGEQFF. The CDR3 nucleotides are TGTGCCAGTAGTGCATGGACAGGGATCGGGGCGGGGGAGCAGTTCTTC.

The rearrangement uses TRBV30 and TRBJ1-2, with unresolved D. Trimming took 8 bases from V and 2 from J, leaving 15 bases between them. CDR3 size: 13 residues. CDR1 is GTSNPN and CDR2 is SVGIG in the germline V gene (reference sequence). DNA for the CDR3: TGTGCCCGAAGGAACGGAGGGAACTATGGCTACACCTTC. Translated, it gives CARRNGGNYGYTF. Complete variable domain (other parts from reference TRBV30 and TRBJ1-2): SQTIHQWPATLVQPVGSPLSLECTVEGTSNPNLYWYRQAAGRGLQLLFYSVGIGQISSEVPQNLSASRPQDRQFILSSKKLLLSDSGFYLCARRNGGNYGYTFGSGTRLTVV.

The chain uses TRBV5-1 and TRBJ2-3, with 7 bases identical to TRBD2. This CDR3 is built from 15 residues. Trimming at V came to 5 bases and at J to 7 bases, leaving 13 bases not matched to a gene. In germline, CDR1 is SGHRS, CDR2 YFSETQ. The DNA for the CDR3 is TGCGCCAGCAGTTCCAGCGGGGCCCCGGCGTATACGCAGTATTTT. Its translation: CASSSSGAPAYTQYF. The full variable domain, its missing parts supplied by reference TRBV5-1 and TRBJ2-3, is KAGVTQTPRYLIKTRGQQVTLSCSPISGHRSVSWYQQTPGQGLQFLFEYFSETQRNKGNFPGRFSGRQFSNSRSEMNVSTLELGDSALYLCASSSSGAPAYTQYFGPGTRLTVL.

Worth noting for this clone: Other nucleotide sequences from this sample produce the same CDR3. The chain has TRBV15 and TRBJ2-3; TRBD1 might be the D (5 bases). The CDR3 totals 14 residues. CDR1 and CDR2 from the germline V gene are LNHNV and YYDKDF (reference sequence). V gave up 0 bases and J gave up 3 bases, with 7 bases separating them. This chain's CDR3 is CATSRDRVTDTQYF. CDR3 bases: TGTGCCACCAGCAGAGACAGGGTTACAGATACGCAGTATTTT. Complete variable domain (other parts from reference TRBV15 and TRBJ2-3): DAMVIQNPRYQVTQFGKPVTLSCSQTLNHNVMYWYQQKSSQAPKLLFHYYDKDFNNEADTPDNFQSRRPNTSFCFLDIRSPGLGDTAMYLCATSRDRVTDTQYFGPGTRLTVL.

V and J are TRBV3-1 (or the pseudogene TRBV3-2) and TRBJ2-1; 14 bases are shared with TRBD2. Looked up from germline, CDR1 is LGHDT and CDR2 is YNNKEL (reference sequence). The J segment lost 12 bases and the V segment lost 1 base, leaving 8 bases of the junction unmatched. The CDR3 is 16 residues long. The CDR3: CASSQGGTSGGWPQFF. In nucleotides, the CDR3 is TGTGCCAGCAGCCAAGGGGGGACTAGCGGGGGTTGGCCGCAGTTCTTC.

The rearrangement uses TRBV5-1 and TRBJ1-5; TRBD1 is a possible D gene (5 bases). V lost 1 base to trimming and J lost 3 bases, with 8 bases between them. The CDR3 length is 14 residues. Per the germline V gene, CDR1 is SGHRS and CDR2 is YFSETQ. In DNA, the CDR3 is TGCGCCAGCAGCTTGACAGGCACCAATCAGCCCCAGCATTTT. This translates into CASSLTGTNQPQHF.